This TCR beta chain was sequenced in a study of T cell repertoires in cytomegalovirus infection. V was pared by 1 base and J by 3 bases, with 9 bases between. Germline CDR1 is SGHVS and CDR2 is FQNEAQ. The CDR3 loop spans 14 amino acids. In TCRdb, the reads were re-called with MiXCR into one record per CDR3 protein. Among around 100,000 distinct CDR3 sequences, about a tenth were seen once, and the ten largest hold roughly 31%. This clonotype was observed a handful of times. Its target is not known. Notes on the study in general: Accumulated public TCR beta family frequency recognized individuals carrying CMV together with the relevant HLA. HLA-C-restricted CMV clonotypes gave the most frequent clonotype in two of eight donors.

Sequencing was performed on PBMCs, sequenced either directly or after in vitro stimulation (not recorded which). The rearrangement joins TRBV7-8 to TRBJ1-1; TRBD1 might be the D (5 bases). The sequence was collected from a human donor in good health (CMV status not recorded). Some clones in this sample may be carry-over from other donors' samples. The CDR3: CASSLEVGHTEAFF. In nucleotides, the CDR3 is TGTGCCAGCAGCTTAGAGGTGGGGCACACTGAAGCTTTCTTT.